These 6 T cell receptor beta chains came from one sample sequenced in a study of cytomegalovirus exposure and HLA in healthy donors. The study ran its PCR with 60 Vbeta and 13 Jbeta primers. Data came from immunoSEQ multiplex PCR; TCRdb stores just in-frame clones and leaves some out. The sample lists approximately 220,000 clones, 76% seen once, with about 0.63% in the top ten. The sequencing sample was made of PBMCs. These receptors all come from a man aged 18-30 years in good health and CMV-seronegative.

The CDR3 bases are TGTGCCAGCAGTTATCTGGGGGCCGAAGCTTTCTTT. It translates to CASSYLGAEAFF. The genes are TRBV11-2 and TRBJ1-1; weak D call: TRBD1 (6 bases). Per germline, CDR1 SGHAT and CDR2 FQNNGV. V was pared by 6 bases and J by 8 bases, with 13 bases between. The CDR3 extends over 12 amino acids.

The chain links TRBV19 to TRBJ1-1; 7 nucleotides match TRBD1. Trimming removed 3 bases from V and 4 bases from J; junction bases left unmatched: 11. Germline values: CDR1 LNHDA, CDR2 SQIVND (reference sequence). The CDR3 consists of 16 residues. The CDR3 spells CASSIGAGGFSTEAFF. In nucleotides, the CDR3 is TGTGCCAGTAGTATCGGAGCAGGGGGGTTTTCCACTGAAGCTTTCTTT. Supplemented by reference TRBV19 and TRBJ1-1, the full variable domain reads DGGITQSPKYLFRKEGQNVTLSCEQNLNHDAMYWYRQDPGQGLRLIYYSQIVNDFQKGDIAEGYSVSREKKESFPLTVTSAQKNPTAFYLCASSIGAGGFSTEAFFGQGTRLTVV.

The chain links TRBV7-6 to TRBJ2-1; D ambiguous. Trimming stripped 7 bases from V and 5 bases from J, with 12 bases between. Germline loops: CDR1 SGHVS, CDR2 FNYEAQ. This CDR3 region has 13 residues. CDR3 sequence reads: CASNEVGDNEQFF. In nucleotides, the CDR3 is TGTGCCAGCAATGAAGTCGGAGACAATGAGCAGTTCTTC.

The chain couples TRBV10-3 to TRBJ1-2, with D uncertain. The CDR3 consists of 11 residues. Trimming removed 4 bases at V and 4 bases at J, with 4 bases between. CDR1 and CDR2 (germline): ENHRY, SYGVKD. CDR3 sequence: CAISGGYGYTF. As DNA, the CDR3 is TGTGCCATCAGTGGAGGCTATGGCTACACCTTC.

CDR3 bases: TGTGCCAGCAGTTACTTAACGGGTACCTACGAGCAGTACTTC. Encoded protein: CASSYLTGTYEQYF. This rearrangement joins TRBV6-5 to TRBJ2-7; D gene ambiguous. Germline loops: CDR1 MNHEY, CDR2 SVGAGI. There are 14 residues in the CDR3. V was shortened by 1 base and J by 2 bases, with 9 bases between the two germline ends.

This clone was counted a few times. The rearrangement joins TRBV30 to TRBJ2-7, with TRBD1 identical over 11 bases. J lost 5 bases, V lost 4 bases, and 7 bases had no gene match. From germline, CDR1 is GTSNPN and CDR2 SVGIG (reference sequence). The CDR3 length is 14 residues. For the CDR3, the DNA is TGTGCCTGGAACCCCGGACAGGGGGCAGACGAGCAGTACTTC. Encoded protein: CAWNPGQGADEQYF.